A single sample is the source of the 13 T cell receptor beta chains below, sequenced in a study of CD8+CD57+ T cells in acquired aplastic anemia. The template for TCR beta VDJ and CDR3 sequence profiling was genomic DNA. TCRdb re-called the reads through MiXCR, storing one row per CDR3 protein. The sample carries about 190,000 distinct CDR3 sequences, around 47% recorded once. Selection for sequencing was limited to patients who had shown CD8+CD57+ cell expansion by flow cytometry. Material for sequencing was sorted CD4+, CD8+, or CD8+CD57+ T cells (not recorded which) from PBMCs. These receptors were collected from a human donor with aplastic anemia.

This clonotype was detected only a few times. This rearrangement joins TRBV15 to TRBJ1-1; the D is unclear. CDR1 and CDR2 (germline): LNHNV, YYDKDF (reference sequence). The germline V and J ends were trimmed by 0 bases and 3 bases, with 8 bases remaining between them. This CDR3 contains 14 residues. The CDR3: CATSRDPGDTEAFF. For the CDR3, the DNA is TGTGCCACCAGCAGAGATCCCGGGGACACTGAAGCTTTCTTT.

J is TRBJ1-6 and V is TRBV19; perhaps TRBD1 as D (6 bases). Per the germline V gene, CDR1 is LNHDA and CDR2 is SQIVND (reference sequence). Between the trimmed V and J ends, which lost 5 bases and 10 bases, there was a span of 15 bases. The CDR3 loop spans 14 amino acids. CDR3 residues: CASSPGAGRSPLHF. The CDR3 bases are TGTGCCAGTAGTCCAGGGGCAGGGCGGTCACCCCTCCACTTT.

Worth noting for this clonotype: A much larger clone lies one base from this, so it may be a read error. This rearrangement joins TRBV5-1 to TRBJ2-5; the D call may be TRBD1 or TRBD2 (5 bases each). The germline V gene encodes CDR1 SGHRS and CDR2 YFSETQ. The CDR3 has 13 amino acids. The CDR3 spells CASNLMGVETQYF. CDR3 coding DNA: TGCGCCAGCAACTTGATGGGGGTCGAGACCCAGTACTTC. Full variable domain (remainder filled in from reference TRBV5-1 and TRBJ2-5): KAGVTQTPRYLIKTRGQQVTLSCSPISGHRSVSWYQQTPGQGLQFLFEYFSETQRNKGNFPGRFSGRQFSNSRSEMNVSTLELGDSALYLCASNLMGVETQYFGPGTRLLVL.

The V and J genes are TRBV24-1 and TRBJ1-2; D is undetermined. Germline V gene data show CDR1 as KGHDR and CDR2 as SFDVKD. The V end was cut by 1 base, the J end by 8 bases, with 10 bases between. This CDR3 spans 13 amino acids. CDR3 region: CATSDLGGSGYTF. The CDR3 DNA follows: TGTGCCACCAGTGATTTAGGTGGGTCGGGCTACACCTTC.

J is TRBJ1-6 and V is TRBV24-1; D unresolved. Deletions cut 3 bases from V and 9 bases from J, with 5 bases between. Germline CDR1 is KGHDR and CDR2 is SFDVKD. CDR3 length: 12 amino acids. In nucleotides, the CDR3 is TGTGCCACCAGTGATGCCGGTTCACCCCTCCACTTT. Translation gives CATSDAGSPLHF.

This clonotype occurred a few times. The gene calls are TRBV15 and TRBJ1-5; weak D call: TRBD1 (5 bases). The CDR3 spans 15 residues. Trimming removed 0 bases at V and 3 bases at J, with 9 bases between. The V gene's germline CDR1 is LNHNV and CDR2 YYDKDF (reference sequence). CDR3 coding DNA: TGTGCCACCAGCAGAGATCAAGGGGTCAATCAGCCCCAGCATTTT. Amino acid sequence: CATSRDQGVNQPQHF. The variable domain in full, completed from reference TRBV15 and TRBJ1-5, reads DAMVIQNPRYQVTQFGKPVTLSCSQTLNHNVMYWYQQKSSQAPKLLFHYYDKDFNNEADTPDNFQSRRPNTSFCFLDIRSPGLGDTAMYLCATSRDQGVNQPQHFGDGTRLSIL.

In DNA, the CDR3 is TGTGCCATCACCCGGGGCGGAGGAGATACGCAGTATTTT. This translates into CAITRGGGDTQYF. This sequence joins TRBV10-3 and TRBJ2-3, with D perhaps matching TRBD1 or TRBD2 (5 bases each). CDR3 length equals 13 residues. CDR1 is ENHRY and CDR2 is SYGVKD in the germline V gene. The V and J ends lost 7 bases and 5 bases respectively, with 13 bases between them.

This chain joins TRBV14 and TRBJ2-7; no definite D call. In germline, CDR1 is SGHDN, CDR2 FVKESK. This CDR3 region has 12 residues. Trimming pared 4 bases from V and 4 bases from J, leaving 8 bases between. The CDR3 sequence: CASSRTVYEQYF. CDR3 DNA sequence: TGTGCCAGCAGCCGAACAGTTTACGAGCAGTACTTC.

As for this clonotype: One base away lies a much larger clone, so this may be a sequencing read error. V usage is TRBV30 and J usage is TRBJ1-2, with 7 bases identical to TRBD1. The CDR3 covers 13 residues. V dropped 4 bases and J dropped 8; count of bases not matched to a gene: 10. CDR1 and CDR2 from the germline V gene are GTSNPN and SVGIG (reference sequence). The CDR3 protein is CAWTDRRRRGYTF. In DNA form, the CDR3 reads TGTGCCTGGACGGACAGGCGAAGGAGGGGCTACACCTTC.

This clonotype appeared a few times. This chain connects TRBV24-1 to TRBJ2-3, with D unresolved. With 3 bases removed from V and 0 bases from J, the gap between germline ends came to 3 bases. CDR1 and CDR2 from the germline V gene are KGHDR and SFDVKD. The CDR3 sequence is 13 residues long. CDR3 loop: CATSDLSTDTQYF. CDR3 nucleotide sequence: TGTGCCACCAGTGATCTGAGCACAGATACGCAGTATTTT.

This clonotype was counted many times. The chain joins TRBV6-5 to TRBJ1-1; TRBD1 matches at 7 bases. This CDR3 is 15 amino acids long. Germline CDR1 is MNHEY and CDR2 is SVGAGI. Trimming took 1 base from V and 1 from J; bases not matched to a gene: 3. The CDR3 sequence is CASSYWGQQNTEAFF. DNA of the CDR3: TGTGCCAGCAGTTACTGGGGACAGCAGAACACTGAAGCTTTCTTT.

On this clonotype: The junction shows a germline mismatch at one end, possibly a read error. The chain joins TRBV10-3 to TRBJ2-7; perhaps TRBD1 as D (6 bases). CDR3 length: 12 residues. Germline-derived CDR1 and CDR2 are ENHRY and SYGVKD. This CDR3 reads CASSYTGNEQYF. Here the CDR3 DNA reads TGTGCCAGCAGTTACACAGGGAACGAGCAGTACTTC.

This clonotype has more than one count but fewer than ten. The chain joins TRBV7-2 to TRBJ1-1; D unclear. Germline values: CDR1 SGHTA, CDR2 FQGNSA. Trimming removed 3 bases from V and 4 bases from J, with 12 bases in between. This CDR3 contains 14 residues. CDR3: CASSFTGRSTEAFF. The CDR3 DNA reads TGTGCCAGCAGCTTTACTGGCCGGAGCACTGAAGCTTTCTTT.